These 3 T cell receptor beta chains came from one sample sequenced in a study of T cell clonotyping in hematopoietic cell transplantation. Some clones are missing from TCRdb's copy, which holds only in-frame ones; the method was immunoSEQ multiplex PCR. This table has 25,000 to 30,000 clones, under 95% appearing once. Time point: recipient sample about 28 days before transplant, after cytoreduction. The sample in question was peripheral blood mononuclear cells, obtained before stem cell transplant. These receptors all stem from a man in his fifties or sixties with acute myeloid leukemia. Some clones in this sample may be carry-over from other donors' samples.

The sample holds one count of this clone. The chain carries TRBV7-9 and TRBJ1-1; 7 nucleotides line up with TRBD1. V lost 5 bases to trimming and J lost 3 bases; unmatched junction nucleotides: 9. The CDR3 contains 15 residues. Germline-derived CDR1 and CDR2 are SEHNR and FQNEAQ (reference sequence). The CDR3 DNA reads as TGTGCCAGCAGCCCCACCAGGGGGTGGGACACTGAAGCTTTCTTT. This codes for CASSPTRGWDTEAFF.

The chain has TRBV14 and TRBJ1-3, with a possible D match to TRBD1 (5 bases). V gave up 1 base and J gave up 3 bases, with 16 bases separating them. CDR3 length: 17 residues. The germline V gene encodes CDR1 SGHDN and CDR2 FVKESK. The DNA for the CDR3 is TGTGCCAGCAGCCAAGTGGGACCGAACCGTTTTGGAAACACCATATATTTT. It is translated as CASSQVGPNRFGNTIYF.

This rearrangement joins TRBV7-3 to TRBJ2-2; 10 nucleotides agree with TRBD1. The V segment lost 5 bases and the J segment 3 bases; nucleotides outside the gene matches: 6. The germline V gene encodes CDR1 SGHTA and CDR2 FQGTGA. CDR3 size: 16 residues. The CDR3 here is CASSKFGTGDTGELFF. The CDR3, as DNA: TGTGCCAGCAGCAAATTCGGGACAGGGGACACCGGGGAGCTGTTTTTT.